The present entry profiles one T cell receptor (beta chain) with its context. Antigen unknown. This record comes from a study of CD8 T cells in ankylosing spondylitis. Findings and caveats of the study: Seemingly distinctive of ankylosing spondylitis blood was a TCR beta motif formed by eight highly homologous variants. There was reportedly significant enrichment of clones that were disease-linked in matched ankylosing spondylitis synovial fluid.

V gave up 6 bases and J gave up 0 bases, with 9 bases separating them. The CDR3 has 14 amino acids. One entry per CDR3 protein, called by TCRdb with MiXCR from the 5' RACE reads. The sample shows about 400,000 distinct CDR3 sequences, roughly 20% of them seen only once. The sequenced sample was blood, either unsorted or a sorted T cell fraction (not recorded which). The J gene is TRBJ1-3, the V gene TRBV12-3 or TRBV12-4; D unclear. The TCR was taken from a male donor with ankylosing spondylitis or in good health (not recorded which). The CDR3 DNA follows: TGTGCCAGCAGCCGACCGAGCTCTGGAAACACCATATATTTT. This gives the protein CASSRPSSGNTIYF.